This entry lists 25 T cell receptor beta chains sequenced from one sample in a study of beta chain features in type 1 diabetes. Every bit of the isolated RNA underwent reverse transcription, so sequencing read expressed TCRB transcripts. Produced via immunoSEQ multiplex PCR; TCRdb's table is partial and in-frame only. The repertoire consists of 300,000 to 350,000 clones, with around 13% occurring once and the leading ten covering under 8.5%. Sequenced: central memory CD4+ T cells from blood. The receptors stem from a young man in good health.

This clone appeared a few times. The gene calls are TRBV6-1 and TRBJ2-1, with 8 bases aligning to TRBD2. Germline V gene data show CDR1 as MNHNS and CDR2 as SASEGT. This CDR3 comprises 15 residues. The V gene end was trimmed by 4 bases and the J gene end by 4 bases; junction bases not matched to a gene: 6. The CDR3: CASSAREGGYNEQFF. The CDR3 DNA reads TGTGCCAGCAGTGCCCGGGAGGGGGGGTACAATGAGCAGTTCTTC.

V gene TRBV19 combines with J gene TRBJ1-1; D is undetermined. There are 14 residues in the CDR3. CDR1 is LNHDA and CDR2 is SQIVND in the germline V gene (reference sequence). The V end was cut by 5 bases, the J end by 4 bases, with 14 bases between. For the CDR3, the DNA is TGTGCCAGTAGTCTAAGATTGGAGAGCACTGAAGCTTTCTTT. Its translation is CASSLRLESTEAFF.

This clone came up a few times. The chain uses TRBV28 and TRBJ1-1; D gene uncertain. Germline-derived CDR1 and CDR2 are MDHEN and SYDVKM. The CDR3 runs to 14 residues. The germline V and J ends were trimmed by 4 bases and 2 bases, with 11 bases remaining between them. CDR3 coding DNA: TGTGCCAGCAGTTCGATAGACTTTAACACTGAAGCTTTCTTT. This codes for CASSSIDFNTEAFF.

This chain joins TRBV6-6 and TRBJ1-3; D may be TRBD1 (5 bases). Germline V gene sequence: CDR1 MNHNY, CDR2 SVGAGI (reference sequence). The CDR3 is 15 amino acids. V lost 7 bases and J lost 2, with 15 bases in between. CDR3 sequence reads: CASTPPGGTGNTIYF. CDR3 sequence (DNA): TGTGCCAGCACCCCACCCGGGGGGACTGGAAACACCATATATTTT.

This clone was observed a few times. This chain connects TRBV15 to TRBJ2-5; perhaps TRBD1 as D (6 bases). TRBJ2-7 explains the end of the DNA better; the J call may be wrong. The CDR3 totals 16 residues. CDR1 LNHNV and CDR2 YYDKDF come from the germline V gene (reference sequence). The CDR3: CATSRDTPGHLYEQYF. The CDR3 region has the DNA TGTGCCACCAGCAGAGATACCCCGGGACACCTCTACGAGCAGTACTTC.

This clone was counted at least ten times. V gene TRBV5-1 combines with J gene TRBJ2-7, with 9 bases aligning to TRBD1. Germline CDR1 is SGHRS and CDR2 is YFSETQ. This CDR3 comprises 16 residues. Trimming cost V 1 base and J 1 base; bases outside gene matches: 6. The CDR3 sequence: CASSLSAGTGSYEQYF. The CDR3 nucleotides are TGCGCCAGCAGCTTGTCAGCAGGGACAGGGTCCTACGAGCAGTACTTC.

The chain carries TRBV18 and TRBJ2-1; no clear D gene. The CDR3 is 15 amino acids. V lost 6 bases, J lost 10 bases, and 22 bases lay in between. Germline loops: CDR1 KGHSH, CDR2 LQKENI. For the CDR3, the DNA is TGTGCCAGCTCCCGAGGTGGAGCCAACGGCTACGAGCAGTTCTTC. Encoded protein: CASSRGGANGYEQFF. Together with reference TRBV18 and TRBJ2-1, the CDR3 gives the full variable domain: NAGVMQNPRHLVRRRGQEARLRCSPMKGHSHVYWYRQLPEEGLKFMVYLQKENIIDESGMPKERFSAEFPKEGPSILRIQQVVRGDSAAYFCASSRGGANGYEQFFGPGTRLTVL.

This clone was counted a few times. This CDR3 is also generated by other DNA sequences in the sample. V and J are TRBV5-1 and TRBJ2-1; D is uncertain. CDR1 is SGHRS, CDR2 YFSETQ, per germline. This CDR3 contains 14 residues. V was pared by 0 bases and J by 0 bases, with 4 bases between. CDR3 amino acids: CASSLVGSYNEQFF. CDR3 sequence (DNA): TGCGCCAGCAGCTTGGTTGGCTCCTACAATGAGCAGTTCTTC.

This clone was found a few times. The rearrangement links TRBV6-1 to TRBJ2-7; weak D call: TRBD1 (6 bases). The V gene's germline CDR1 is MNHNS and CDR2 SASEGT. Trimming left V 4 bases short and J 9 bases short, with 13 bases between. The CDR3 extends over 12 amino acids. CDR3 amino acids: CASSGSDRRQYF. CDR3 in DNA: TGTGCCAGCAGTGGCTCGGACAGAAGGCAGTACTTC.

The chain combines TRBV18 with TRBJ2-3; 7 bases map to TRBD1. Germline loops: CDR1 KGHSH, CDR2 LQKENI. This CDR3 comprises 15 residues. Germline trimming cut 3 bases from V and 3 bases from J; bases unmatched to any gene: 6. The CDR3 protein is CASSPWTGQTDTQYF. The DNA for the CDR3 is TGTGCCAGCTCACCGTGGACAGGCCAGACAGATACGCAGTATTTT.

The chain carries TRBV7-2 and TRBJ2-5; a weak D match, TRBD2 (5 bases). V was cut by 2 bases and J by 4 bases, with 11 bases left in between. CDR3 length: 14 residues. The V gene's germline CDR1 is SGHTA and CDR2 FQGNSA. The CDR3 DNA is TGTGCCAGCAGCTTATTTCTTGGGAGAGAGACCCAGTACTTC. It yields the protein CASSLFLGRETQYF. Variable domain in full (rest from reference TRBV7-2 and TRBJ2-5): GAGVSQSPSNKVTEKGKDVELRCDPISGHTALYWYRQSLGQGLEFLIYFQGNSAPDKSGLPSDRFSAERTGGSVSTLTIQRTQQEDSAVYLCASSLFLGRETQYFGPGTRLLVL.

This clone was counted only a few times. DNA of the CDR3: TGCAGCGTTGAAGATCCTTTTTTGAATGAGCAGTTCTTC. Its protein is CSVEDPFLNEQFF. V and J are TRBV29-1 and TRBJ2-1, with D unclear. Germline CDR1 SQVTM, CDR2 ANQGSEA. Trimming removed 0 bases at V and 7 bases at J, with 10 bases between. CDR3 length: 13 amino acids.

CDR3 amino acids: CASSLVPGLNTEAFF. The CDR3 bases are TGTGCCAGCAGCTTGGTTCCGGGGCTGAACACTGAAGCTTTCTTT. The J gene is TRBJ1-1, the V gene TRBV5-6; TRBD1 might be the D (5 bases). Germline V lookup: CDR1 SGHDT, CDR2 YYEEEE. The CDR3 length is 15 residues. V lost 0 bases and J lost 0, with 9 bases in between. The full variable domain, in which reference TRBV5-6 and TRBJ1-1 provide the parts outside the CDR3, is DAGVTQSPTHLIKTRGQQVTLRCSPKSGHDTVSWYQQALGQGPQFIFQYYEEEERQRGNFPDRFSGHQFPNYSSELNVNALLLGDSALYLCASSLVPGLNTEAFFGQGTRLTVV.

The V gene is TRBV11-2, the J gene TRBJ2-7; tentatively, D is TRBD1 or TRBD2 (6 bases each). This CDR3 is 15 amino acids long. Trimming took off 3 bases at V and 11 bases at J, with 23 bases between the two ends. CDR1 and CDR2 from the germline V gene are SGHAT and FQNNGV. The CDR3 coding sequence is TGTGCCAGCAGCTTTTCCCCCGGGGGCGCCCAGGGGAAGTACTTC. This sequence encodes CASSFSPGGAQGKYF. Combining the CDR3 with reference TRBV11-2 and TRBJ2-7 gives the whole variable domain EAGVAQSPRYKIIEKRQSVAFWCNPISGHATLYWYQQILGQGPKLLIQFQNNGVVDDSQLPKDRFSAERLKGVDSTLKIQPAKLEDSAVYLCASSFSPGGAQGKYFGPGTRLTVT.

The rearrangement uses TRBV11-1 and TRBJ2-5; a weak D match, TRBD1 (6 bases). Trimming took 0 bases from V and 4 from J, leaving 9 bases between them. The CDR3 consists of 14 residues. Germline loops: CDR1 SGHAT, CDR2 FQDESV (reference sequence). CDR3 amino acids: CASSLAGGGETQYF. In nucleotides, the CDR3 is TGTGCCAGCAGCTTAGCTGGGGGCGGAGAGACCCAGTACTTC.

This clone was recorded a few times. For the CDR3, the DNA is TGTGCCATCAGTGATTCAGTCTATAATTCACCCCTCCACTTT. It yields the protein CAISDSVYNSPLHF. The chain carries TRBV10-3 and TRBJ1-6; D is unresolved. The CDR3 is 14 residues long. Germline loops: CDR1 ENHRY, CDR2 SYGVKD. Trimming shortened V by 3 bases and J by 3 bases, and 6 bases separated the two germline ends.

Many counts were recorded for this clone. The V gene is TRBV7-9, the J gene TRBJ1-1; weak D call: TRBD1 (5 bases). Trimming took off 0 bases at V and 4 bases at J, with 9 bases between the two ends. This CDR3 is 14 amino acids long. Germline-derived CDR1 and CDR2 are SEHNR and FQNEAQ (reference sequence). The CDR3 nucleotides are TGTGCCAGCAGCTTAGCAGGGGAAGGCACTGAAGCTTTCTTT. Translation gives CASSLAGEGTEAFF.

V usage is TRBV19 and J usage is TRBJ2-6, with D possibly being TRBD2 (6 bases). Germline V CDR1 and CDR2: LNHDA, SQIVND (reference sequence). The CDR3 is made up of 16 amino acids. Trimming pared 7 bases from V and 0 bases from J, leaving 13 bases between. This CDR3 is CASTAGSTSGANVLTF. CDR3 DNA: TGTGCCAGTACGGCGGGGAGCACCTCTGGGGCCAACGTCCTGACTTTC.

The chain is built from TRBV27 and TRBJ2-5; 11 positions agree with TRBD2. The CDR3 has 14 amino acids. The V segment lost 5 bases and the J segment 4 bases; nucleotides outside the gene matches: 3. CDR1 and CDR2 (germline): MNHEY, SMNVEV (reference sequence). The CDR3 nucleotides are TGTGCCAGCAGTAAAACTAGCGGGGGAGAGACCCAGTACTTC. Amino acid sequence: CASSKTSGGETQYF.

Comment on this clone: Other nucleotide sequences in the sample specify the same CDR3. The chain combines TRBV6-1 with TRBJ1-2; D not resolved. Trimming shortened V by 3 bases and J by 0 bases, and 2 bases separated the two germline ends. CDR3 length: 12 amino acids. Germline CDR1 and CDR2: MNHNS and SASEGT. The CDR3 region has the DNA TGTGCCAGCAGTGACACTAACTATGGCTACACCTTC. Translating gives CASSDTNYGYTF.

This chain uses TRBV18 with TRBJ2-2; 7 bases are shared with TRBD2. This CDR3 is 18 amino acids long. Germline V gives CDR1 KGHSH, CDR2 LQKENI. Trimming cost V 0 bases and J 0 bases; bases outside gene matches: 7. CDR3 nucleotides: TGTGCCAGCTCACCACCAAACTCGGGAGGACCGAACACCGGGGAGCTGTTTTTT. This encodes CASSPPNSGGPNTGELFF.

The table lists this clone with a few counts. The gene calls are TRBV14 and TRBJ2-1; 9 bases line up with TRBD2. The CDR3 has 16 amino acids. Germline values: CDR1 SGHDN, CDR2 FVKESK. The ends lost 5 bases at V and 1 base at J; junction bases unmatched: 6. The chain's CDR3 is CASSIRLAASYNEQFF. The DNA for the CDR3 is TGTGCCAGCAGCATACGACTAGCGGCTTCCTACAATGAGCAGTTCTTC.

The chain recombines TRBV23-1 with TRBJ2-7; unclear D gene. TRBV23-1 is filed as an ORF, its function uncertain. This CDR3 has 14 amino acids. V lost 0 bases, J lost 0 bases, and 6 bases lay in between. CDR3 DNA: TGCGCCAGCAGTCAATCTCCCAGCTCCTACGAGCAGTACGTC. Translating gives CASSQSPSSYEQYV.

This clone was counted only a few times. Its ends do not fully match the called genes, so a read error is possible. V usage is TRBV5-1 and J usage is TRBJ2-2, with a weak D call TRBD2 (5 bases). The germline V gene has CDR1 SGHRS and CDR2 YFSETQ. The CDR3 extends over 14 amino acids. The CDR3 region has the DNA TGCGCCAGCAGTCCCGAGAAGGGCACCGGGGAGCCGTTTTTT. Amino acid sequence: CASSPEKGTGEPFF.

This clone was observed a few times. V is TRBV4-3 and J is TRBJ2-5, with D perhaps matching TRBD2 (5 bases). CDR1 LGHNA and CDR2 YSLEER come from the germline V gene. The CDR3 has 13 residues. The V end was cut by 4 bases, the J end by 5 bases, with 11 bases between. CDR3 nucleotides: TGCGCCAGCAGCCCGAACCCGGGGGAGACCCAGTACTTC. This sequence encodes CASSPNPGETQYF.